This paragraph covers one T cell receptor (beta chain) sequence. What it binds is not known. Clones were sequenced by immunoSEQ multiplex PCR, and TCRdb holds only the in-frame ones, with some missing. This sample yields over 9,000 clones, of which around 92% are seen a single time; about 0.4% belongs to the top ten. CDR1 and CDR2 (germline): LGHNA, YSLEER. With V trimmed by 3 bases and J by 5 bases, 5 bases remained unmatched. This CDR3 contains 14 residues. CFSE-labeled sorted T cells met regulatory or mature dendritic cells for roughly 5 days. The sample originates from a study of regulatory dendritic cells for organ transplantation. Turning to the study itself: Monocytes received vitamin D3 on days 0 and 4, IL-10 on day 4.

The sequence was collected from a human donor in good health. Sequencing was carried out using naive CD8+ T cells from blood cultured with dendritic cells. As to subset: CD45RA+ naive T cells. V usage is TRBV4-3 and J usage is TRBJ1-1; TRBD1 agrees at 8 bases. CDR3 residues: CASSHGTGLTEAFF. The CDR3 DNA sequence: TGCGCCAGCAGCCATGGGACAGGCCTTACTGAAGCTTTCTTT.